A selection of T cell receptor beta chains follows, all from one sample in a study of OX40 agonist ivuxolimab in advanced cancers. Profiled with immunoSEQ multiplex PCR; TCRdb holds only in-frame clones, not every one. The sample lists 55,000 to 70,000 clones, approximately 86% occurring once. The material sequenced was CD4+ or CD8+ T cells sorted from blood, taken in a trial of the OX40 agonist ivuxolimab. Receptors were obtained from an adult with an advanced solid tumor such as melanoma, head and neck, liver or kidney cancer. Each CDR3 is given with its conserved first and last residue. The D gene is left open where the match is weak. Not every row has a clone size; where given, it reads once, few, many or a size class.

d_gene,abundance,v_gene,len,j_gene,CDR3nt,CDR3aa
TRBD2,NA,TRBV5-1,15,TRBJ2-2,TGCGCCAGCAGCTCGCTAGCGGGACCGACCGGGGAGCTGTTTTTT,CASSSLAGPTGELFF
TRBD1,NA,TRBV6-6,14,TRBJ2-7,TGTGCCAGCAGCCCGGGACAGGGAATTCGCGAGCAGTACTTC,CASSPGQGIREQYF
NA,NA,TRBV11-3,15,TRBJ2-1,TGTGCCAGCAGCTTACGAGGACAGCTGGGCGATGAGCAGTTCTTC,CASSLRGQLGDEQFF
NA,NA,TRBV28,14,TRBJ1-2,TGTGCCAGCAGTTTGCGGGCAGAGAATCGTGGCTACACCTTC,CASSLRAENRGYTF
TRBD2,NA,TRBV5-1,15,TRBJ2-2,TGCGCCAGCAGCTTGACGGGAGGAAACACCGGGGAGCTGTTTTTT,CASSLTGGNTGELFF
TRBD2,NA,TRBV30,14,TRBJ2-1,TGTGCCTTGTCGGCGGGAGAGGCGGGAAATGAGCAGTTCTTC,CALSAGEAGNEQFF
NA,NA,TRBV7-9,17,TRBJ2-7,TGTGCCAGCAGCCCAACGTCGGGGATGGGACCCTCCTACGAGCAGTACTTC,CASSPTSGMGPSYEQYF
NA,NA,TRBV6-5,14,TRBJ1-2,TGTGCCAGCAGTCCTTCGGCAGGGGCCCATGGCTACACCTTC,CASSPSAGAHGYTF
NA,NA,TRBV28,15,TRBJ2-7,TGTGCCAGCAGCGTCTTGTCAGGGAGAGCTTACGAGCAGTACTTC,CASSVLSGRAYEQYF
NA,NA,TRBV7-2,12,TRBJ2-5,TGTGCCAGCAGCCCCGCTGGAGAGACCCAGTACTTC,CASSPAGETQYF
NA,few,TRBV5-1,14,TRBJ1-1,TGCGCCAGCAGCCAGGTTAACTCCAACACTGAAGCTTTCTTT,CASSQVNSNTEAFF
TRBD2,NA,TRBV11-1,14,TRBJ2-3,TGTGCCAGCAGCTTCACTAGCGGGCCGGATACGCAGTATTTT,CASSFTSGPDTQYF
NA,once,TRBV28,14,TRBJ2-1,TGTGCCAGCAGTTTATTCTCCCCTAACAATGAGCAGTTCTTC,CASSLFSPNNEQFF
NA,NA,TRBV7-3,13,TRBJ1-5,TGTGCCAGCAGTCGGACAGTAAATCAGCCCCAGCATTTT,CASSRTVNQPQHF
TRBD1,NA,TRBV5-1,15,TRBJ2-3,TGCGCCAGCAGCGTGGGACAGGGGGACACAGATACGCAGTATTTT,CASSVGQGDTDTQYF
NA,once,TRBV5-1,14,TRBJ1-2,TGCGCCAGCAGCTTGGAGGGGGAAGGCGGTGGCTACACCTTC,CASSLEGEGGGYTF
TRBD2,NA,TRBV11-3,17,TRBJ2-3,TGTGCCAGCAGCCTCGGACTAGCGGGAGGTAGCACAGATACGCAGTATTTT,CASSLGLAGGSTDTQYF
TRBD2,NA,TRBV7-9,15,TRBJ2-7,TGTGCCAGCAGCAGAGGACTAGCGGTATCCTACGAGCAGTACTTC,CASSRGLAVSYEQYF
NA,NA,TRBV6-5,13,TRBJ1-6,TGTGCCACTACGCTGGGGGGTGGTTCACCCCTCCACTTT,CATTLGGGSPLHF
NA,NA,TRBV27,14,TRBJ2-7,TGTGCCAGCAGTCCGGGGACTGGACCCTACGAGCAGTACTTC,CASSPGTGPYEQYF
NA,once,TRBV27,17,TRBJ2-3,TGTGCCAGCAGTTTATCATGGGTGGCTAGCGGCACAGATACGCAGTATTTT,CASSLSWVASGTDTQYF
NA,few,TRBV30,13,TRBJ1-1,TGTGCCTGGAGTGTACATTGGGGAACTGAAGCTTTCTTT,CAWSVHWGTEAFF
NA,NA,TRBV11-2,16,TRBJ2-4,TGTGCCAGCAGCTTAGTAGTAGCGGCCGATAAAAACATTCAGTACTTC,CASSLVVAADKNIQYF
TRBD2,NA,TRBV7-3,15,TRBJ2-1,TGTGCCAGCAGCCCGGGACTAGCGGACTACAATGAGCAGTTCTTC,CASSPGLADYNEQFF
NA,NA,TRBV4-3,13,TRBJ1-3,TGCGCCAGCAGCCAAGATTCAAGGGGGACCATATATTTT,CASSQDSRGTIYF
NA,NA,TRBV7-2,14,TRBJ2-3,TGTGCCAGCAGCCCCCGGGGTAGCACAGATACGCAGTATTTT,CASSPRGSTDTQYF
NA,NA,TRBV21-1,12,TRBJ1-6,TGTCCGGGGCCGGGGCTTAATTCACCCCTCCACTTT,CPGPGLNSPLHF
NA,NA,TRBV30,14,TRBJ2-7,TGTGCCTGCAAAATGACTATCCGCTCCTACGAGCAGTACTTC,CACKMTIRSYEQYF
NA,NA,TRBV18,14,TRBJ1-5,TGTGCCAGCCGACTTCAGGGTAACAATCAGCCCCAGCATTTT,CASRLQGNNQPQHF
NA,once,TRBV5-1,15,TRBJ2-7,TGCGCCAGCAGCTTGGGGGAACAGGGAACCGACGAGCAGTACTTC,CASSLGEQGTDEQYF
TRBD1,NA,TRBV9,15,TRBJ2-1,TGTGCCAGCAGCGAGGGGACAGGGGAATACAATGAGCAGTTCTTC,CASSEGTGEYNEQFF
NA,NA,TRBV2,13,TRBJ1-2,TGTGCCAGCGTCATAGCGCGGTCAGGCGGCTACACCTTC,CASVIARSGGYTF
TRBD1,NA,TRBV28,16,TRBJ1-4,TGTGCCAGCAGTTTATGGCAGGGGGCGCCCCGGGAAAAACTGTTTTTT,CASSLWQGAPREKLFF